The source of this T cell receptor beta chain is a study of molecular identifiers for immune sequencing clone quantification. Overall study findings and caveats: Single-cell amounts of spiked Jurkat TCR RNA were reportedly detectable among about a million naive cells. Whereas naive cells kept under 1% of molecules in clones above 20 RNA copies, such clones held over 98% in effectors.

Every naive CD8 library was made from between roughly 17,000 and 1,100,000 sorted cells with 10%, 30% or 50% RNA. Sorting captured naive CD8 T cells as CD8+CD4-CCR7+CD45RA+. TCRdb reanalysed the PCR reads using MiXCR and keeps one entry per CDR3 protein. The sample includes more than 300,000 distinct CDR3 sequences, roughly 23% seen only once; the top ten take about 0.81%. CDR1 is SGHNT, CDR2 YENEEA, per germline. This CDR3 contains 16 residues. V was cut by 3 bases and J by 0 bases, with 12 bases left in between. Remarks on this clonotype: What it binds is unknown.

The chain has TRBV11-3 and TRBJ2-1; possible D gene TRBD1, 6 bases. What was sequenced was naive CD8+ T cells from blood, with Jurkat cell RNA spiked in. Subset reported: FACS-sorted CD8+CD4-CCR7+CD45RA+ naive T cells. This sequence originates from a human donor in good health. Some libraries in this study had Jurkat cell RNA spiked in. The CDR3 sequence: CASSFGGESSYNEQFF. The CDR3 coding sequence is TGTGCCAGCAGCTTTGGGGGCGAAAGCTCCTACAATGAGCAGTTCTTC.